This passage covers 2 T cell receptor beta chains from one sample sequenced in a study of shared clonotypes between healthy human individuals. TCRdb's copy holds only in-frame clones and misses some; the assay was immunoSEQ multiplex PCR. The repertoire has more than 450,000 clones, 79% of them found once; the top ten carry approximately 13%. Sample: PBMCs. The receptor set was obtained from a woman aged 40 to 50 in good health. Some clones in this sample may be carry-over from other donors' samples.

V and J are TRBV6-1 and TRBJ2-7, with 8 bases matching TRBD2. Germline CDR1 is MNHNS and CDR2 is SASEGT. This CDR3 is built from 14 residues. J was trimmed by 0 bases and V by 6 bases; bases with no gene match: 4. This chain's CDR3 is CASSPSGYSYEQYF. In nucleotides, the CDR3 is TGTGCCAGCAGCCCTAGCGGGTACTCCTACGAGCAGTACTTC.

The chain has TRBV7-8 and TRBJ1-2; 8 nucleotides match TRBD1. The CDR3 contains 14 residues. Germline V CDR1 and CDR2: SGHVS, FQNEAQ. Trimming took 2 bases from V and 4 from J; bases not matched to a gene: 3. CDR3: CASSLRDRRYGYTF. The CDR3, as DNA: TGTGCCAGCAGCTTACGGGACAGGCGCTATGGCTACACCTTC. Full variable domain (missing parts from reference TRBV7-8 and TRBJ1-2): GAGVSQSPRYKVAKRGQDVALRCDPISGHVSLFWYQQALGQGPEFLTYFQNEAQLDKSGLPSDRFFAERPEGSVSTLKIQRTQQEDSAVYLCASSLRDRRYGYTFGSGTRLTVV.